This TCR beta chain originates from a study of shared clonotypes between healthy human individuals (dated by TCRdb to about 2020). Broadly, across the study: The cohort comprised two women and three men aged 18 to 49 years. Leukapheresis yielded between about 0.9 and 8.9 billion PBMCs per donor. For each donor, CD4 naive and CD4 memory were each given three plates, CD8 naive was given two plates, and CD8 memory was given one plate. Different laboratories and diverse techniques were used to prepare libraries and sequence TCR repertoires, to increase sequencing depth and limit assay-specific biases. Blood TCR repertoires of 5 or 6 healthy adults were deeply sequenced to estimate repertoire size and the extent of clonotype sharing between individuals. Broad study findings and their caveats: Pairwise subsampling indicated that sequencing depth was expected to affect the degree of clonotype sharing among donors. Because the study included a small number of donors, the genetic and exposure-history diversity represented was limited. Naive subsets generally had larger estimated clonotype richness than memory subsets. Even with the large sequencing depth, rarefaction of the sorted-subset datasets indicated that sequencing was incomplete. Higher generation probabilities were observed for clonotypes shared by all four sorted-subset donors than for non-shared clonotypes. Across a handful of donors, 5% to 6% of naive CD4, approximately 3.6% of naive CD8, about 2.3% of memory CD4, and under 0.45% of memory CD8 clonotypes were shared. Only blood was sampled, and tissue TCR repertoires likely differ from those in blood.

CD8 naive samples were obtained by positive selection for CCR7 among CD45RO-negative cells, yielding a CD45RA+CCR7+ population from which TemRA cells were excluded. The donors were healthy, HIV-negative adults who had no recently reported acute infections or vaccinations. Every donor was a Caucasian adult residing in Nashville, Tennessee, USA. Blood was collected by leukapheresis, and PBMCs were isolated by Ficoll-Histopaque density gradient centrifugation and then cryopreserved in liquid nitrogen vapor phase. Analytical flow cytometry was used to check the purity and quantity of every magnetically sorted T cell population. Genomic DNA was isolated from each sorted fraction and quantified by UV absorbance on a Nanodrop 2000c. Note on this clone: The specificity of this receptor is unknown. No base quality information exists; no much larger clone differs at one position.

Using the deep immunoSEQ assay, TCR CDR3 regions were amplified from genomic DNA by multiplex PCR. Genomic DNA extracted from each cell subset was distributed evenly over all wells of several immunoSEQ 96-well plates, and each plate served as one replicate. For sorted subsets, each replicate PCR was loaded with 200 ng genomic DNA, equivalent to 25,000 to 30,000 T cell genomes. Purified libraries were measured with a Qubit 3.0 fluorometer, size-checked on a Bioanalyzer 2100, and measured again with the KAPA Library Quantification kit. Each immunoSEQ 96-well plate was sequenced on its own single-read 150-cycle Illumina NextSeq 550 flow cell. The paper's data handling went like this. Because the immunoSEQ output held only junctional sequences and lacked quality scores, the filtering could not match the filtering applied to full-length reads. To assign V/J genes and CDR3, sequences were annotated using PyIR, a Python wrapper for IgBLAST v1.9, with IMGT germline references. Reads were filtered out if the reads had weak V/J assignments (E-value above 1e-6), no CDR3, stop codons, out-of-frame junctions, or ambiguous translated residues. V3J clonotypes were defined by identical inferred V gene, J gene, and CDR3 amino acid sequence. To compute the percentage overlap between repertoires, the number of shared unique clonotypes was divided by the size of the smaller repertoire. RTK rarefaction, the Chao1 estimator, and Recon v2.1 estimates of unobserved clonotypes were used to assess repertoire richness. OLGA was used to compute generation probabilities for all TCRbeta clonotypes that the gDNA method yielded from a few donors. What TCRdb holds here is the immuneACCESS table cut down to in-frame rearrangements. Part of the clones is not present; checked against another copy, under half of the missing clones reflect an unresolved V gene, and the others are unexplained. That table is the source of V, J and clone size, and D and trimming were worked out from the DNA. In all, the sample holds about 2.1 million clones, and approximately 92% of those were seen once. In total, the top ten clones hold about 1.7% of the sample.

V is reduced by 4 bases and J by 0 bases, leaving a spacing of 16 bases between them. CDR1 and CDR2, per the germline V gene, are SGDLS and YYNGEE. From its cysteine to its phenylalanine, the CDR3 spans 16 amino acids. This entry keeps only the CDR3 DNA: 48 bases, framed from base 1. The sequence is built from TRBV9 and TRBJ1-1, with a tentative D gene TRBD1 over 5 matching bases. Input material: naive CD8+ T cells from PBMCs. The cell subset or site tag for this specimen amounts to: CD45RA+CCR7+. The clonotype comes from a man aged 18 to 30 in good health. Some clones in this sample may be carry-over from other donors' samples. The CDR3 has the sequence CASSPTGASMNTEAFF. DNA sequence: TGTGCCAGCAGCCCCACTGGGGCCTCCATGAACACTGAAGCTTTCTTT.